The clone carrying this T cell receptor (beta chain) was recorded a few times. Its target is not known. This entry is derived from a study of vaccination and CD4 T cells after COVID-19. For the study at large: Convalescents were six males and four females, two of them Hispanic.

The Oncomine TCR Beta short-read assay sequenced DNA from cultured CD4+ T cells. MiXCR was run by TCRdb on the PCR reads, yielding one entry per CDR3 protein. The table lists about 12,000 distinct CDR3 sequences, 75% of them singletons. V lost 6 bases and J 0 bases, leaving 11 bases between the germline ends. CDR3 length: 13 amino acids. Germline V gene data show CDR1 as DFQATT and CDR2 as SNEGSKA (reference sequence). Sample treatment: approximately nine-day PBMC culture with coronavirus spike peptide pools or control peptides (ViraFEST assay). ViraFEST enlarged antigen-specific T cell populations with peptide pools and afterwards sequenced TCRs.

The chain employs TRBV20-1 and TRBJ1-2; D perhaps matches TRBD1 (6 bases). The specimen sequenced was CD4+ T cells from blood, cultured in vitro. This TCR was sampled from a human donor who had recovered from COVID-19. CDR3 nucleotides: TGCAGTGCCCGGACAGCCACTAACTATGGCTACACCTTC. This encodes CSARTATNYGYTF.